What follows are 14 T cell receptor beta chains derived from one specimen sequenced in a study of monozygotic twins with cystic fibrosis. The repertoire was sequenced with immunoSEQ multiplex PCR; TCRdb's copy has only in-frame clones and lacks some. The sample includes around 27,000 clones, 95% to 97% of them seen just once. Sequences were obtained from blood. The receptor source for this set is a girl aged 2-9 years with cystic fibrosis.

The table lists this clone with a few counts. The rearrangement joins TRBV9 to TRBJ1-2, with 7 bases identical to TRBD1. Trimming removed 6 bases from V and 8 bases from J; junction bases left unmatched: 13. CDR1 and CDR2 (germline): SGDLS, YYNGEE. This CDR3 is 14 amino acids long. The CDR3 loop is CASTVGNDRAGYTF. DNA for the CDR3: TGTGCCAGCACGGTGGGGAATGACAGGGCAGGCTACACCTTC.

V is TRBV5-1 and J is TRBJ2-5, with D perhaps TRBD1 (7 bases). Looked up from germline, CDR1 is SGHRS and CDR2 is YFSETQ. V was shortened by 6 bases and J by 8 bases, with 23 bases between the two germline ends. This CDR3 has 15 amino acids. CDR3 sequence: CASTIKPGGSGTQYF. Here the CDR3 DNA reads TGCGCCAGCACTATAAAGCCAGGGGGGTCAGGAACCCAGTACTTC.

In nucleotides, the CDR3 is TGTGCCAGCAGTAGTGGAACTAGCGGGAGGGCGTCTGATACGCAGTATTTT. Its translation: CASSSGTSGRASDTQYF. This rearrangement joins TRBV2 to TRBJ2-3; 13 positions agree with TRBD2. CDR1 and CDR2 (germline): SNHLY, FYNNEI. V shed 5 bases, J shed 6 bases, and the junction held 11 bases outside the gene matches. CDR3 length: 17 residues.

For this clone: The junction departs from germline at one end; a sequencing error may be responsible. The chain links TRBV7-8 to TRBJ2-7; TRBD1 aligns across 9 bases. Germline V gene lookup returns CDR1 SGHVS and CDR2 FQNEAQ. The CDR3 has 15 residues. CDR3 protein: CASSLRDRASHEQYF. For the CDR3, the DNA is TGTGCCAGCAGCTTGCGGGACAGGGCCTCCCACGAGCAGTACTTC.

On this clone itself: An end of the junction differs from the germline gene, which may be a read error. The genes are TRBV7-7 and TRBJ2-7; 7 bases align to TRBD1. Germline lookup yields CDR1 SSHAT and CDR2 FNYEAQ (reference sequence). This CDR3 is 13 amino acids long. The CDR3 DNA reads as TGTGCTAGCAGCCCGACAGGGATCTACGAGCAGTACTTC. This encodes CASSPTGIYEQYF.

The gene calls are TRBV19 and TRBJ1-3; 7 nucleotides align to TRBD1. CDR1 is LNHDA, CDR2 SQIVND, per germline (reference sequence). J lost 5 bases, V lost 5 bases, and 3 bases had no gene match. The CDR3 spans 13 residues. CDR3 in amino acids: CASSSTGRNTIYF. Written as DNA, the CDR3 is TGTGCCAGTAGTTCGACAGGGCGAAACACCATATATTTT.

J is TRBJ2-5 and V is TRBV7-3; 9 positions agree with TRBD1. CDR1 is SGHTA and CDR2 is FQGTGA in the germline V gene. This CDR3 region has 17 residues. V lost 1 base, J lost 4 bases, and 10 bases stayed unmatched. The DNA of the CDR3 is TGTGCCAGCAGCTTAAGGGCTGGGACAGGGTATGGAGAGACCCAGTACTTC. Translating gives CASSLRAGTGYGETQYF. Full variable domain (missing parts from reference TRBV7-3 and TRBJ2-5): GAGVSQTPSNKVTEKGKYVELRCDPISGHTALYWYRQSLGQGPEFLIYFQGTGAADDSGLPNDRFFAVRPEGSVSTLKIQRTERGDSAVYLCASSLRAGTGYGETQYFGPGTRLLVL.

V is TRBV10-3 and J is TRBJ1-3; D gene unclear. The V end was cut by 11 bases, the J end by 0 bases, with 20 bases between. This CDR3 region has 16 residues. Germline CDR1 is ENHRY and CDR2 is SYGVKD. The CDR3 sequence: CAVSGLGRNSGNTIYF. The CDR3 DNA reads as TGTGCCGTCTCGGGCCTCGGGCGAAACTCTGGAAACACCATATATTTT.

The rearrangement joins TRBV30 to TRBJ2-2; D gene ambiguous. This CDR3 is built from 12 residues. Germline assignment: CDR1 GTSNPN and CDR2 SVGIG (reference sequence). Trimming pared 1 base from V and 6 bases from J, leaving 6 bases between. CDR3 DNA: TGTGCCTGGAGTGGGGTGGCCGGGGAGCTGTTTTTT. This sequence encodes CAWSGVAGELFF.

The rearrangement joins TRBV2 to TRBJ1-5; D is possibly TRBD1 (6 bases). CDR1 and CDR2 from the germline V gene are SNHLY and FYNNEI. This CDR3 contains 15 residues. The V end lost 6 bases, the J end lost 6 bases, and 18 bases lay between the germline ends. CDR3 loop: CASRSPQGSGQPQHF. CDR3 in DNA: TGTGCCAGCAGGTCCCCGCAGGGGAGCGGTCAGCCCCAGCATTTT.

The J gene is TRBJ1-4, the V gene TRBV19, with D tentatively TRBD1 (5 bases). The CDR3 consists of 15 residues. Germline CDR1 LNHDA, CDR2 SQIVND (reference sequence). V lost 2 bases, J lost 4 bases, and 11 bases lay in between. For the CDR3, the DNA is TGTGCCAGTAGTATAAGTAGACAGATTAATGAAAAACTGTTTTTT. Protein: CASSISRQINEKLFF.

The J gene is TRBJ2-7, the V gene TRBV28; D may be TRBD2 (5 bases). Germline V gene lookup returns CDR1 MDHEN and CDR2 SYDVKM. The CDR3 is 14 amino acids. V lost 3 bases to trimming and J lost 2 bases, with 11 bases between them. The CDR3 reads CASSLSGLTYEQYF. DNA of the CDR3: TGTGCCAGCAGTTTGTCGGGATTAACCTACGAGCAGTACTTC.

The count of this clone is one. The V and J genes are TRBV27 and TRBJ2-1; D gene ambiguous. Looked up from germline, CDR1 is MNHEY and CDR2 is SMNVEV (reference sequence). This CDR3 has 15 amino acids. V lost 3 bases to trimming and J lost 2 bases, with 11 bases between them. This chain's CDR3 is CASSLVRPPYNEQFF. CDR3 nucleotides: TGTGCCAGCAGTTTGGTGCGGCCCCCCTACAATGAGCAGTTCTTC.

The chain joins TRBV30 to TRBJ2-7; D gene ambiguous. The CDR3 loop spans 15 amino acids. V was pared by 2 bases and J by 3 bases, with 17 bases between. Germline V gene lookup returns CDR1 GTSNPN and CDR2 SVGIG (reference sequence). In DNA, the CDR3 is TGTGCCTGGAGTAGGTCCGATAGATTGAACTACGAGCAGTACTTC. Translating it yields CAWSRSDRLNYEQYF.